The 10 T cell receptor beta chains listed next were all sequenced from one sample in a study of read filtering for tumor transcriptome and immune sequencing. From 300 to 450 ng of RNA, a library with molecular barcoded alpha/delta and beta/gamma adaptors was made. MiXCR, applied by TCRdb to the reads, yields one record per CDR3 protein. The repertoire consists of 60,000 to 80,000 distinct CDR3 sequences, with roughly 13% occurring once and the leading ten covering 40% to 55%. Sequenced material: a population of CD138-negative cells sorted from bone marrow. The receptor source for this set is a donor aged 40 or over with multiple myeloma.

Details on this clonotype: Given a much more abundant clone one base away, this may be a read error. The rearrangement joins TRBV28 to TRBJ1-5, with D possibly TRBD1 on 5 matching bases. Germline V gives CDR1 MDHEN, CDR2 SYDVKM. The CDR3 runs 16 residues. The CDR3 coding sequence is TGTGCCAGCAGTTTAGCCCAGATGGGGGGAAATCAGCCCCGGCATTTT. Translating it yields CASSLAQMGGNQPRHF.

This clonotype occurred many times. V usage is TRBV12-5 and J usage is TRBJ1-1; the match to TRBD1 covers 8 bases. Germline lookup yields CDR1 LGHNT and CDR2 FRNRAP. This CDR3 region has 14 residues. V was pared by 6 bases and J by 1 base, with 4 bases of the junction left unmatched. CDR3 sequence reads: CASGLGQGNTEAFF. In nucleotides, the CDR3 is TGTGCTAGTGGACTCGGACAGGGGAACACTGAAGCTTTCTTT.

This clonotype has a count of ten or more. This chain joins TRBV20-1 and TRBJ2-5; D gene uncertain. The CDR3 consists of 12 residues. V lost 6 bases and J 5 bases, leaving 13 bases between the germline ends. Per the germline V gene, CDR1 is DFQATT and CDR2 is SNEGSKA (reference sequence). The CDR3 DNA sequence: TGCAGTGCACCAGAAGCCCGGGAGACCCAGTACTTC. Translating gives CSAPEARETQYF.

This clonotype was seen many times. This chain connects TRBV27 to TRBJ2-7; D might be TRBD2 (6 bases). CDR1 MNHEY and CDR2 SMNVEV come from the germline V gene (reference sequence). The CDR3 sequence is 12 residues long. V dropped 3 bases and J dropped 7 bases, with 10 bases sitting between them. This CDR3 reads CASSFQAGEQYF. Written as DNA, the CDR3 is TGTGCCAGCAGTTTCCAGGCGGGAGAGCAGTACTTC.

In this sample, this clonotype turned up a few times. The chain uses TRBV9 and TRBJ1-1, with D hard to call. The CDR3 loop spans 14 amino acids. Per the germline V gene, CDR1 is SGDLS and CDR2 is YYNGEE. V shed 0 bases and J shed 0 bases, with 6 bases lying between them. The CDR3 nucleotides read TGTGCCAGCAGCGTAGAAGGTATGAACACTGAAGCTTTCTTT. It encodes CASSVEGMNTEAFF.

This clonotype showed up many times. The genes are TRBV12-3 or TRBV12-4 and TRBJ2-6, with 12 bases aligning to TRBD1. The CDR3 spans 17 residues. V shed 6 bases and J 2 bases; nucleotides not matched to a gene: 5. This CDR3 is CASRTGTGGTGANVLTF. The CDR3 DNA is TGTGCCAGCAGGACCGGGACAGGGGGCACTGGGGCCAACGTCCTGACTTTC.

The chain joins TRBV28 to TRBJ2-3; TRBD2 agrees at 9 bases. The CDR3 is 16 amino acids. V trimming: 1 base; J trimming: 0 bases; junction bases outside the gene matches: 2. The germline gives CDR1 MDHEN, CDR2 SYDVKM. CDR3 nucleotide sequence: TGTGCCAGCAGTTTATTGCTAGCGGGGAGCACAGATACGCAGTATTTT. This gives the protein CASSLLLAGSTDTQYF.

This clonotype occurred many times. This sequence joins TRBV19 and TRBJ1-2, with 10 positions matching TRBD1. This CDR3 is built from 17 residues. The V gene end was trimmed by 4 bases and the J gene end by 2 bases; junction bases not matched to a gene: 10. Germline V CDR1 and CDR2: LNHDA, SQIVND (reference sequence). This CDR3 reads CASSNDRGRFLNYGYTF. The DNA for the CDR3 is TGTGCCAGTAGTAACGACAGGGGGCGCTTCTTGAACTATGGCTACACCTTC.

The chain has TRBV24-1 and TRBJ2-2; 12 nucleotides align to TRBD1. The CDR3 sequence is 19 residues long. J was trimmed by 0 bases and V by 5 bases; bases with no gene match: 9. CDR1 KGHDR and CDR2 SFDVKD come from the germline V gene. This chain's CDR3 is CATSAHPGQGASNTGELFF. Written as DNA, the CDR3 is TGTGCCACCAGTGCCCACCCGGGACAGGGGGCTTCGAACACCGGGGAGCTGTTTTTT.

This clonotype was found many times. CDR3 in amino acids: CSARDPGLAGTDTQYF. CDR3 DNA sequence: TGCAGTGCTAGAGATCCGGGGCTAGCGGGAACAGATACGCAGTATTTT. V and J are TRBV20-1 and TRBJ2-3; 9 bases are a match to TRBD2. With V trimmed by 0 bases and J by 3 bases, 7 bases remained unmatched. The CDR3 has 16 amino acids. Germline V gene sequence: CDR1 DFQATT, CDR2 SNEGSKA (reference sequence).